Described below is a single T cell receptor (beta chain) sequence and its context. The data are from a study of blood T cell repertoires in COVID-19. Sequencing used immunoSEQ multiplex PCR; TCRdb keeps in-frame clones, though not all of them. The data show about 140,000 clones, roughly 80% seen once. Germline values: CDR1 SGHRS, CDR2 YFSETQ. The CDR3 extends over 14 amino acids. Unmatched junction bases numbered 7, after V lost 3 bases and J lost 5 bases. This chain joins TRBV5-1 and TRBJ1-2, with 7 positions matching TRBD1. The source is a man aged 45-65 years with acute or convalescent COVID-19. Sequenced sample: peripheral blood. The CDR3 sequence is CASSWRTGDYGYTF. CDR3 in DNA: TGCGCCAGCAGCTGGAGGACAGGAGATTATGGCTACACCTTC.